One sample yielded the 21 T cell receptor beta chains listed below, sequenced in a study of T cell changes during pregnancy in multiple sclerosis. The protocol was immunoSEQ multiplex PCR, while the TCRdb copy is restricted to in-frame clones and leaves out a portion. This table has about 57,000 clones, 70% to 90% appearing once. Sequencing used peripheral blood, obtained after pregnancy. Source of these receptors: a female donor with multiple sclerosis, enrolled in a pregnancy study.

This chain uses TRBV21-1 with TRBJ2-1; the table's D call TRBD1 went unverified against the DNA. TRBV21-1 is a known pseudogene. This CDR3 region has 18 residues. The CDR3 nucleotides read TGTGCCAGCAGCAGACTGAGCTTAATCTGGGGCTACTACAATGAGCAGTTCTTC. Translation: CASSRLSLIWGYYNEQFF.

The rearrangement uses TRBV10-2 and TRBJ1-4; 7 bases map to TRBD1. With 6 bases clipped from V and 6 bases from J, the junction kept 4 bases outside the gene matches. The CDR3 is made up of 13 amino acids. The germline V gene encodes CDR1 WSHSY and CDR2 SAAADI. In DNA form, the CDR3 reads TGCGCCAGCAGCCGGGACAGAGATGAAAAACTGTTTTTT. The encoded protein is CASSRDRDEKLFF.

V and J are TRBV5-1 and TRBJ2-2; TRBD2 matches 9 bases. CDR1 is SGHRS, CDR2 YFSETQ, per germline. Trimming took 2 bases from V and 1 from J; bases not matched to a gene: 9. CDR3 length equals 18 residues. As DNA, the CDR3 is TGCGCCAGCAGCTTTCCGAAGCGACTAGCGGTGAACACCGGGGAGCTGTTTTTT. Translating it yields CASSFPKRLAVNTGELFF.

The CDR3 coding sequence is TGCGCCAGCAGCGTTTACAGGGAATCCTACGAGCAGTACTTC. Its protein product is CASSVYRESYEQYF. The chain joins TRBV4-3 to TRBJ2-7; possibly TRBD1 for D (6 bases). The CDR3 loop spans 14 amino acids. The ends were cut back, 5 bases at V and 1 base at J, with 12 bases in the middle. CDR1 is LGHNA and CDR2 is YSLEER in the germline V gene.

This chain connects TRBV7-8 to TRBJ2-5; D gene ambiguous. The CDR3 loop spans 17 amino acids. The germline V and J ends were trimmed by 1 base and 5 bases, with 20 bases remaining between them. Germline CDR1 is SGHVS and CDR2 is FQNEAQ. Written as DNA, the CDR3 is TGTGCCAGCAGCTTAGATCCGGGTGGCCTAATGTCGGAGACCCAGTACTTC. Amino acids: CASSLDPGGLMSETQYF.

V is TRBV4-3 and J is TRBJ1-6; possibly TRBD1 for D (5 bases). The CDR3 sequence is 15 residues long. The V end was cut by 0 bases, the J end by 9 bases, with 12 bases between. Germline CDR1 and CDR2: LGHNA and YSLEER. CDR3 DNA sequence: TGCGCCAGCAGCCAAGACGGAGGGGTGGGTTCACCCCTCCACTTT. Translated, it gives CASSQDGGVGSPLHF.

The J gene is TRBJ2-5, the V gene TRBV10-3, with D perhaps matching TRBD2 (5 bases). This CDR3 comprises 14 residues. CDR1 and CDR2 (germline): ENHRY, SYGVKD. The V end lost 2 bases, the J end lost 2 bases, and 9 bases lay between the germline ends. CDR3 DNA sequence: TGTGCCATCAGTGAGAGGCAGCGGCAAGAGACCCAGTACTTC. This gives the protein CAISERQRQETQYF.

The rearrangement joins TRBV5-1 to TRBJ2-2, with D maybe TRBD2 (6 bases). There are 13 residues in the CDR3. Germline V gives CDR1 SGHRS, CDR2 YFSETQ. V was clipped by 7 bases and J by 1 base, with 8 bases between them. For the CDR3, the DNA is TGCGCCAGCGGGGGAGGGAACACCGGGGAGCTGTTTTTT. Encoded protein: CASGGGNTGELFF. Full variable domain (outside the CDR3, taken from reference TRBV5-1 and TRBJ2-2): KAGVTQTPRYLIKTRGQQVTLSCSPISGHRSVSWYQQTPGQGLQFLFEYFSETQRNKGNFPGRFSGRQFSNSRSEMNVSTLELGDSALYLCASGGGNTGELFFGEGSRLTVL.

This clone was counted once. V and J are TRBV5-1 and TRBJ2-5; TRBD2 aligns across 11 bases. V lost 3 bases and J lost 1; bases outside the gene matches: 2. This CDR3 spans 15 amino acids. The germline gives CDR1 SGHRS, CDR2 YFSETQ. This CDR3 is CASSSGLAAQETQYF. In nucleotides, the CDR3 is TGCGCCAGCAGCTCGGGACTAGCGGCCCAAGAGACCCAGTACTTC. Full variable domain (outside the CDR3, taken from reference TRBV5-1 and TRBJ2-5): KAGVTQTPRYLIKTRGQQVTLSCSPISGHRSVSWYQQTPGQGLQFLFEYFSETQRNKGNFPGRFSGRQFSNSRSEMNVSTLELGDSALYLCASSSGLAAQETQYFGPGTRLLVL.

The chain carries TRBV5-4 and TRBJ2-3; 9 nucleotides line up with TRBD2. The CDR3 runs 16 residues. The trim removed 3 bases at V and 6 bases at J, leaving 11 bases unmatched. CDR1 and CDR2 (germline): SGHNT, YYREEE (reference sequence). The CDR3 sequence is CASSSGSSGGGDTQYF. CDR3 sequence (DNA): TGTGCCAGCAGCTCGGGAAGTAGCGGGGGTGGGGATACGCAGTATTTT.

This clone was picked up one time. The chain employs TRBV7-2 and TRBJ2-5, with 7 bases lining up with TRBD2. Germline trimming cut 6 bases from V and 5 bases from J; bases unmatched to any gene: 6. The CDR3 has 13 residues. Germline V gives CDR1 SGHTA, CDR2 FQGNSA. This CDR3 is CASSYIGGETQYF. CDR3 sequence (DNA): TGTGCCAGCAGTTACATCGGGGGGGAGACCCAGTACTTC.

This CDR3 reads CASSFLSGDNTEAFF. In nucleotides, the CDR3 is TGTGCCAGCAGCTTCCTTTCGGGGGACAACACTGAAGCTTTCTTT. The rearrangement uses TRBV7-9 and TRBJ1-1; tentatively, D is TRBD1 (5 bases). There are 15 residues in the CDR3. The germline gives CDR1 SEHNR, CDR2 FQNEAQ (reference sequence). Trimming shortened V by 3 bases and J by 2 bases, and 13 bases separated the two germline ends.

The CDR3 DNA is TGTGCCAGCAGCTTAGGACAGGGCGGTAATCAGCCCCAGCATTTT. As protein: CASSLGQGGNQPQHF. The chain uses TRBV11-2 and TRBJ1-5, with 7 bases that match TRBD1. The CDR3 length is 15 residues. With V trimmed by 1 base and J by 4 bases, 4 bases remained unmatched. Looked up from germline, CDR1 is SGHAT and CDR2 is FQNNGV.

The chain links TRBV7-2 to TRBJ1-1, with a tentative D call TRBD1 (6 bases). Per germline, CDR1 SGHTA and CDR2 FQGNSA. This CDR3 has 14 amino acids. Trimming stripped 5 bases from V and 3 bases from J, with 13 bases between. CDR3 nucleotides: TGTGCCAGCAGCGTTAATCCAGGGGACACTGAAGCTTTCTTT. It is translated as CASSVNPGDTEAFF. Based on the CDR3 plus reference TRBV7-2 and TRBJ1-1, the full variable domain is GAGVSQSPSNKVTEKGKDVELRCDPISGHTALYWYRQSLGQGLEFLIYFQGNSAPDKSGLPSDRFSAERTGGSVSTLTIQRTQQEDSAVYLCASSVNPGDTEAFFGQGTRLTVV.

This chain joins TRBV28 and TRBJ1-1; D possibly corresponds to TRBD1 (5 bases). Germline V gives CDR1 MDHEN, CDR2 SYDVKM. Trimming left V 3 bases short and J 4 bases short, with 12 bases between. The CDR3 length is 14 residues. The CDR3 DNA reads as TGTGCCAGCAGTTTGGGGCAGTGGGGCACTGAAGCTTTCTTT. Translating it yields CASSLGQWGTEAFF.

The V gene is TRBV2, the J gene TRBJ1-5; the match to TRBD1 covers 9 bases. CDR3 length: 13 residues. The V gene's germline CDR1 is SNHLY and CDR2 FYNNEI. V lost 4 bases and J lost 11; bases outside the gene matches: 6. CDR3 region: CASSGTGEEAQHF. CDR3 nucleotides: TGTGCCAGCAGTGGGACAGGGGAGGAAGCCCAGCATTTT.

In its sample, this clone was seen once. This chain joins TRBV10-3 and TRBJ2-7; 7 bases agree with TRBD1. CDR1 ENHRY and CDR2 SYGVKD come from the germline V gene. Unmatched junction bases numbered 6, after V lost 6 bases and J lost 1 base. There are 14 residues in the CDR3. CDR3 coding DNA: TGTGCCATCAGGCCCGGGACAGTGTCCTACGAGCAGTACTTC. As protein: CAIRPGTVSYEQYF.

J is TRBJ1-1 and V is TRBV5-1, with a weak D call TRBD1 (6 bases). CDR1 SGHRS and CDR2 YFSETQ come from the germline V gene. There are 13 residues in the CDR3. V was trimmed by 4 bases and J by 6 bases, leaving 13 bases between them. The CDR3 loop is CASSERTVAEAFF. CDR3 bases: TGCGCCAGCAGCGAACGGACAGTAGCTGAAGCTTTCTTT.

This clone was counted a single time. This chain connects TRBV5-6 to TRBJ1-1; tentative D call: TRBD1 (6 bases). Germline V lookup: CDR1 SGHDT, CDR2 YYEEEE. CDR3 length: 12 amino acids. The V end was cut by 6 bases, the J end by 4 bases, with 10 bases between. CDR3 loop: CASTAGATEAFF. The DNA for the CDR3 is TGTGCCAGCACCGCAGGGGCCACTGAAGCTTTCTTT.

The rearrangement joins TRBV10-3 to TRBJ1-1; D is uncertain. Germline V gene sequence: CDR1 ENHRY, CDR2 SYGVKD. V lost 3 bases and J 1 base, leaving 6 bases between the germline ends. This CDR3 comprises 13 residues. CDR3 bases: TGTGCCATCAGTGAAGAGGGGAACACTGAAGCTTTCTTT. This codes for CAISEEGNTEAFF.

The chain carries TRBV7-6 and TRBJ1-4, with 7 bases identical to TRBD1. The CDR3 has 15 amino acids. J lost 8 bases, V lost 4 bases, and 10 bases had no gene match. CDR1 SGHVS and CDR2 FNYEAQ come from the germline V gene. CDR3 DNA: TGTGCCAGCAGCTACGGTGGAGGGGGCCTAGAAAAACTGTTTTTT. As protein: CASSYGGGGLEKLFF.